One T cell receptor beta chain is described in this entry. Its antigen is currently unknown. In the PCR, 60 Vbeta and 13 Jbeta primers were used. Sequenced by immunoSEQ multiplex PCR; TCRdb stores in-frame clones only, minus some. The table has about 190,000 clones, around 88% seen once. The data derive from a study of cytomegalovirus exposure and HLA in healthy donors. The CDR3 consists of 13 residues. CDR1 and CDR2 (germline): ENHRY, SYGVKD. Trimming removed 4 bases at V and 5 bases at J, with 9 bases between. Study-wide points: Among donors in an Asian-associated ancestry cluster, a later analysis reportedly found fewer N-insertions than the approximately 670-donor mean. According to the study, 150 to 200 TCR beta chains were cytomegalovirus-associated.

Sequencing was carried out using PBMCs. The chain links TRBV10-3 to TRBJ1-5; weak D call: TRBD1 (5 bases). This receptor was obtained from a man aged 40-49 years in good health and CMV-seropositive. CDR3 protein: CAISGRGDQPQHF. CDR3 sequence (DNA): TGTGCCATCAGTGGTCGGGGGGATCAGCCCCAGCATTTT.